This is a list of T cell receptor beta chains from one sample in a study of cytomegalovirus exposure and HLA in healthy donors. Libraries were prepared by immunoSEQ multiplex PCR; TCRdb keeps only in-frame clonotypes and omits some of them. This sample yields 140,000 or so clones, of which approximately 90% are seen a single time; about 6.6% belongs to the top ten. Material for sequencing was PBMCs. The source of these receptors is a woman in her twenties or thirties in good health and CMV-seropositive. Each CDR3 is given with its conserved first and last residue. A D gene is named only where the DNA matches it firmly. Expanded clones are given a class, and other clones once, few, many or no size at all.

clone_size | j_call | d_call | v_call | cdr3_aa | cdr3_nt
. | TRBJ2-3 | TRBD2 | TRBV4-1 | CASSQAQRDGDTQYF | TGCGCCAGCAGCCAAGCCCAGCGGGACGGGGATACGCAGTATTTT
. | TRBJ2-7 | TRBD2 | TRBV27 | CASSLLYRGGFYEQYF | TGTGCCAGCAGTTTATTGTATCGGGGGGGCTTCTACGAGCAGTACTTC
. | TRBJ2-7 | . | TRBV28 | CASRTPLGQAYEQYF | TGTGCCAGCAGGACTCCATTGGGACAAGCCTACGAGCAGTACTTC
. | TRBJ2-1 | TRBD1 | TRBV11-3 | CASSTHRGEQFF | TGTGCCAGCAGCACCCACAGGGGGGAGCAGTTCTTC
many | TRBJ2-1 | TRBD2 | TRBV19 | CASSIGTSGGNNEQFF | TGTGCCAGTAGTATCGGGACTAGCGGGGGGAACAATGAGCAGTTCTTC
. | TRBJ2-7 | TRBD2 | TRBV4-1 | CASSPPGTSDEQYF | TGCGCCAGCAGCCCCCCCGGGACTAGCGACGAGCAGTACTTC
. | TRBJ2-2 | . | TRBV5-6 | CASSLLPGELFF | TGTGCCAGCAGCTTGCTTCCCGGGGAGCTGTTTTTT
. | TRBJ2-5 | TRBD1 | TRBV5-1 | CASSRTGGSQETQYF | TGCGCCAGCAGCCGGACAGGGGGTTCGCAAGAGACCCAGTACTTC
. | TRBJ1-2 | . | TRBV18 | CASSPAGTYYGYTF | TGTGCCAGCTCACCAGCCGGGACATACTATGGCTACACCTTC
. | TRBJ2-7 | TRBD1 | TRBV7-6 | CASSLPGQGIGYEQYF | TGTGCCAGCAGCCTCCCCGGACAGGGAATTGGGTACGAGCAGTACTTC
. | TRBJ1-2 | . | TRBV7-9 | CASSLASGGRRGYTF | TGTGCCAGCAGCTTAGCGAGCGGGGGCCGGAGGGGCTACACCTTC
. | TRBJ2-2 | . | TRBV10-1 | CASRQGWTGELFF | TGCGCCAGCAGACAGGGTTGGACCGGGGAGCTGTTTTTT
. | TRBJ2-1 | TRBD2 | TRBV29-1 | CSVPSGGVDEQFF | TGCAGCGTTCCTAGCGGGGGGGTCGATGAGCAGTTCTTC
. | TRBJ2-5 | . | TRBV19 | CASSPGRGRETQYF | TGTGCCAGTAGTCCGGGGAGGGGGAGAGAGACCCAGTACTTC
. | TRBJ1-2 | TRBD1 | TRBV28 | CASSSGTENYGYTF | TGTGCCAGCAGTTCCGGGACAGAAAACTATGGCTACACCTTC
. | TRBJ1-4 | . | TRBV25-1 | CASRQGFSEKLFF | TGTGCCAGCAGACAGGGTTTTAGCGAAAAACTGTTTTTT
. | TRBJ1-1 | . | TRBV11-2 | CASSLSGNTEAFF | TGTGCCAGCAGCCTATCTGGGAACACTGAAGCTTTCTTT
. | TRBJ1-1 | . | TRBV28 | CASSLGYRENTEAFF | TGTGCCAGCAGTTTAGGATACAGGGAGAACACTGAAGCTTTCTTT
. | TRBJ1-1 | . | TRBV7-2 | CASSLTGLTEAFF | TGTGCCAGCAGCTTAACAGGGTTGACTGAAGCTTTCTTT
. | TRBJ2-2 | TRBD1 | TRBV6-4 | CASSNRGNTGELFF | TGTGCCAGCAGTAACAGGGGTAACACCGGGGAGCTGTTTTTT
. | TRBJ1-2 | . | TRBV7-9 | CASSEGADGYTF | TGTGCCAGCAGCGAAGGGGCGGATGGCTACACCTTC
once | TRBJ2-3 | . | TRBV29-1 | CSVDGGVSTDTQYF | TGCAGCGTTGACGGGGGAGTTAGCACAGATACGCAGTATTTT
. | TRBJ1-3 | TRBD1 | TRBV28 | CASSHGQGVGSGNTIYF | TGTGCCAGCAGCCACGGACAGGGCGTAGGCTCTGGAAACACCATATATTTT
. | TRBJ2-5 | . | TRBV27 | CASSLSLEETQYF | TGTGCCAGCAGTTTGAGTCTGGAGGAGACCCAGTACTTC
few | TRBJ1-2 | . | TRBV19 | CASSPYLNNGYTF | TGTGCCAGTAGTCCATATTTAAACAATGGCTACACCTTC
. | TRBJ1-2 | . | TRBV6-5 | CASSYSYGNYGYTF | TGTGCCAGCAGTTACTCGTACGGGAACTATGGCTACACCTTC
. | TRBJ2-7 | . | TRBV6-6 | CASSPVGVSGPYEQYF | TGTGCCAGCAGCCCAGTTGGGGTTAGCGGCCCCTACGAGCAGTACTTC
. | TRBJ2-1 | TRBD2 | TRBV5-1 | CASSPGTRRFYEQFF | TGCGCCAGCAGCCCCGGGACTAGACGCTTCTATGAGCAGTTCTTC
. | TRBJ1-5 | TRBD1 | TRBV28 | CASSLRGQGANQPQHF | TGTGCCAGCAGTTTACGGGGTCAGGGGGCAAACCAGCCCCAGCATTTT
. | TRBJ2-2 | TRBD2 | TRBV27 | CASGSWASGTGELFF | TGTGCCAGCGGGTCCTGGGCTAGCGGGACCGGGGAGCTGTTTTTT
. | TRBJ2-1 | TRBD2 | TRBV10-2 | CASSEEREWNEQFF | TGCGCCAGCAGTGAGGAGCGGGAGTGGAATGAGCAGTTCTTC
. | TRBJ2-3 | TRBD2 | TRBV9 | CASSTRTSGNTDTQYF | TGTGCCAGCAGCACCCGGACTAGCGGAAACACAGATACGCAGTATTTT
. | TRBJ2-2 | . | TRBV4-1 | CASSQALGATGELFF | TGCGCCAGCAGCCAAGCTTTGGGGGCTACCGGGGAGCTGTTTTTT
. | TRBJ1-5 | TRBD1 | TRBV19 | CASSPQGLRQPQHF | TGTGCCAGTAGTCCACAGGGGTTGAGACAGCCCCAGCATTTT
. | TRBJ2-7 | . | TRBV2 | CASSSQVAPYEQYF | TGTGCCAGCAGTTCTCAGGTAGCGCCTTACGAGCAGTACTTC
. | TRBJ1-1 | TRBD1 | TRBV2 | CARRQGLLNTEAFF | TGTGCCAGAAGACAGGGGCTACTGAACACTGAAGCTTTCTTT
. | TRBJ2-7 | . | TRBV16 | CASSQSGRGARSYEQYF | TGTGCCAGCAGCCAATCGGGGCGTGGGGCGCGATCCTACGAGCAGTACTTC
. | TRBJ2-3 | TRBD2 | TRBV28 | CASKRLADTDTQYF | TGTGCCAGCAAAAGGCTAGCGGACACAGATACGCAGTATTTT
. | TRBJ2-5 | TRBD1 | TRBV10-1 | CASSESGAGGFETQYF | TGCGCCAGCAGTGAGTCGGGGGCAGGGGGCTTTGAGACCCAGTACTTC
. | TRBJ1-6 | . | TRBV19 | CASSISGTTYNSPLHF | TGTGCCAGTAGTATTAGTGGTACTACCTATAATTCACCCCTCCACTTT
. | TRBJ2-7 | TRBD1 | TRBV4-1 | CASSQRDRGLEQYF | TGCGCCAGCAGCCAAAGAGACAGGGGCCTCGAGCAGTACTTC
. | TRBJ1-2 | . | TRBV7-9 | CASTGAGYGYTF | TGTGCCAGCACCGGAGCCGGGTATGGCTACACCTTC
. | TRBJ1-1 | . | TRBV25-1 | CASSDTVNTEAFF | TGTGCCAGCAGTGACACAGTGAACACTGAAGCTTTCTTT